This entry concerns a single TCR beta chain. Its target is unknown. The data were taken from a study of graft-versus-host responses after intestinal transplantation. This CDR3 contains 13 residues. The germline CDR1 and CDR2 sequences are MNHNS and SASEGT. Trimming took 5 bases from V and 6 from J, leaving 13 bases between them. Using immunoSEQ multiplex PCR, the repertoire was profiled, and TCRdb retains in-frame clones only, with some absent. The table has 140,000 or so clones, around nine tenths seen once. J is TRBJ2-5 and V is TRBV6-1; no clear D gene. This sample comprised unstimulated CD4+ T cells sorted from spleen or lymph node cells, obtained before intestinal transplant. The sequence was collected from a human donor who received an intestinal transplant. CDR3 sequence reads: CASSSAWGQTQYF. In DNA form, the CDR3 reads TGTGCCAGCAGTTCGGCCTGGGGTCAGACCCAGTACTTC.